Each of the 28 T cell receptor beta chains below was sequenced from the same sample in a study of shared clonotypes between healthy human individuals. Repertoires were generated with immunoSEQ multiplex PCR, while TCRdb's copy carries only in-frame clones and drops some. The sample holds a few million clones, 92% seen once. What was sequenced was naive CD4+ T cells from PBMCs. Sample subset: CD45RA+ positively selected. Receptor source: a man younger than 30 in good health. Some clones in this sample may be carry-over from other donors' samples.

The rearrangement uses TRBV28 and TRBJ2-1; a weak D match, TRBD2 (6 bases). The V end lost 5 bases, the J end lost 9 bases, and 11 bases lay between the germline ends. Germline-derived CDR1 and CDR2 are MDHEN and SYDVKM. The CDR3 consists of 12 residues. CDR3 amino acids: CASSQLAGEQFF. In DNA, the CDR3 is TGTGCCAGCAGTCAACTAGCTGGTGAGCAGTTCTTC.

This clone was recorded once. This sequence joins TRBV4-1 and TRBJ2-7; perhaps D is TRBD1 or TRBD2 (5 bases each). Looked up from germline, CDR1 is MGHRA and CDR2 is YSYEKL. Trimming removed 6 bases from V and 5 bases from J, with 17 bases in between. This CDR3 is built from 14 residues. As DNA, the CDR3 is TGCGCCAGCAGGCAGGCTGGGGGATCGAACGAGCAGTACTTC. Protein product: CASRQAGGSNEQYF.

Concerning this clone itself: Other DNA sequences in this specimen translate into the identical CDR3. The chain employs TRBV7-3 and TRBJ1-1, with D unclear. Germline V gives CDR1 SGHTA, CDR2 FQGTGA. Between the trimmed V and J ends, which lost 2 bases and 1 base, there was a span of 5 bases. The CDR3 is made up of 13 amino acids. CDR3 residues: CASSLQANTEAFF. CDR3 bases: TGTGCCAGCAGCTTACAGGCGAACACTGAAGCTTTCTTT.

The chain joins TRBV7-9 to TRBJ1-4; 8 nucleotides match TRBD1. The V gene end was trimmed by 5 bases and the J gene end by 4 bases; junction bases not matched to a gene: 9. There are 16 residues in the CDR3. Germline values: CDR1 SEHNR, CDR2 FQNEAQ (reference sequence). The CDR3 bases are TGTGCCAGCAGCCCCGGAGGACAGGGCTATAATGAAAAACTGTTTTTT. Translating gives CASSPGGQGYNEKLFF.

The gene calls are TRBV28 and TRBJ1-1; D not resolved. This CDR3 has 13 amino acids. V dropped 2 bases and J dropped 5 bases, with 9 bases sitting between them. Germline V gene sequence: CDR1 MDHEN, CDR2 SYDVKM. The CDR3 loop reads CASSLTRSTEAFF. The CDR3 DNA sequence: TGTGCCAGCAGTTTAACTAGGAGTACTGAAGCTTTCTTT.

The chain uses TRBV28 and TRBJ2-1; TRBD2 aligns across 8 bases. Trimming took 6 bases from V and 1 from J; bases not matched to a gene: 5. From germline, CDR1 is MDHEN and CDR2 SYDVKM. CDR3 length: 15 residues. The CDR3 nucleotides read TGTGCCAGCAGGCGCCCGGGAGGGTCCTACAATGAGCAGTTCTTC. Its translation: CASRRPGGSYNEQFF.

V usage is TRBV6-1 and J usage is TRBJ2-5, with 14 bases aligning to TRBD2. The CDR3 runs 15 residues. J was trimmed by 7 bases and V by 3 bases; bases with no gene match: 4. Germline CDR1 is MNHNS and CDR2 is SASEGT. The CDR3 is CASSDLTSGGGTQYF. DNA of the CDR3: TGTGCCAGCAGTGATCTGACTAGCGGGGGGGGGACCCAGTACTTC.

The rearrangement uses TRBV18 and TRBJ1-1; D not certain. The CDR3 contains 17 residues. The germline V gene has CDR1 KGHSH and CDR2 LQKENI. With 3 bases removed from V and 0 bases from J, the gap between germline ends came to 17 bases. CDR3 nucleotides: TGTGCCAGCTCACCTTACCTTCCCACAGCGATGAACACTGAAGCTTTCTTT. Its translation: CASSPYLPTAMNTEAFF.

The chain recombines TRBV18 with TRBJ2-7; D is tentatively TRBD1 or TRBD2 (6 bases each). The CDR3 runs 13 residues. The germline V gene encodes CDR1 KGHSH and CDR2 LQKENI. The ends were cut back, 3 bases at V and 5 bases at J, with 11 bases in the middle. This CDR3 reads CASSPGGQDEQYF. The CDR3 bases are TGTGCCAGCTCACCGGGGGGCCAAGACGAGCAGTACTTC.

This clone was counted a single time. The chain couples TRBV19 to TRBJ2-1; TRBD2 agrees at 11 bases. The CDR3 loop spans 17 amino acids. Germline V CDR1 and CDR2: LNHDA, SQIVND (reference sequence). V lost 5 bases to trimming and J lost 2 bases; unmatched junction nucleotides: 8. The CDR3 sequence: CASSAPGLAEAYNEQFF. The CDR3 DNA reads as TGTGCCAGTAGTGCCCCGGGACTAGCGGAGGCCTACAATGAGCAGTTCTTC.

There are a few counts of this clone. V gene TRBV5-6 combines with J gene TRBJ1-2; D is unclear. The CDR3 is 14 residues long. V dropped 0 bases and J dropped 6 bases, with 12 bases sitting between them. The V gene's germline CDR1 is SGHDT and CDR2 YYEEEE. This chain's CDR3 is CASSLEGFINGYTF. The CDR3 DNA is TGTGCCAGCAGCTTGGAAGGGTTTATTAATGGCTACACCTTC. Complete variable domain (other parts from reference TRBV5-6 and TRBJ1-2): DAGVTQSPTHLIKTRGQQVTLRCSPKSGHDTVSWYQQALGQGPQFIFQYYEEEERQRGNFPDRFSGHQFPNYSSELNVNALLLGDSALYLCASSLEGFINGYTFGSGTRLTVV.

The genes are TRBV29-1 and TRBJ1-2; D uncertain. The CDR3 spans 10 residues. Germline CDR1 and CDR2: SQVTM and ANQGSEA. Trimming left V 7 bases short and J 3 bases short, with 6 bases between. In DNA form, the CDR3 reads TGCAGCGCTGTGGACTATGGCTACACCTTC. Translating gives CSAVDYGYTF.

This clone was seen just once. The chain joins TRBV4-3 to TRBJ2-7; possibly TRBD2 for D (5 bases). The CDR3 sequence is 16 residues long. Trimming stripped 2 bases from V and 7 bases from J, with 21 bases between. CDR1 is LGHNA, CDR2 YSLEER, per germline. The CDR3, as DNA: TGCGCCAGCAGCCAACTCCCCATGGACTCCTCCAGGGAGCAGTACTTC. Its translation is CASSQLPMDSSREQYF.

This clone was counted between two and nine times. V gene TRBV30 combines with J gene TRBJ1-5, with 10 bases lining up with TRBD1. CDR1 and CDR2 from the germline V gene are GTSNPN and SVGIG (reference sequence). After removal of 5 bases from V and 6 bases from J, the junction contained 13 bases not matched to a gene. The CDR3 contains 16 residues. The CDR3 nucleotides are TGTGCCTGGGGTGGCCCTGGGGGACAGGGGATTCAGCCCCAGCATTTT. Its protein is CAWGGPGGQGIQPQHF.

This clone came up once. The chain recombines TRBV7-9 with TRBJ2-7, with 11 bases matching TRBD2. J lost 5 bases, V lost 6 bases, and 12 bases had no gene match. CDR1 is SEHNR, CDR2 FQNEAQ, per germline (reference sequence). The CDR3 runs 16 residues. In DNA, the CDR3 is TGTGCCAGCAGTGCCGGGACTAGCGGATACCGTGACGAGCAGTACTTC. It codes for CASSAGTSGYRDEQYF.

The rearrangement joins TRBV16 to TRBJ2-1; D gene uncertain. V lost 4 bases, J lost 6 bases, and 13 bases lay in between. This CDR3 is built from 14 residues. Per the germline V gene, CDR1 is KGHSY and CDR2 is FQNENV. The CDR3 loop reads CASSPSLRANEQFF. The CDR3 region has the DNA TGTGCCAGCAGCCCGTCCCTCCGTGCCAATGAGCAGTTCTTC.

V and J are TRBV5-4 and TRBJ2-2; no firm D call. Germline V gene lookup returns CDR1 SGHNT and CDR2 YYREEE (reference sequence). There are 15 residues in the CDR3. V was trimmed by 4 bases and J by 0 bases, leaving 10 bases between them. In nucleotides, the CDR3 is TGTGCCAGCAGCCTGGACGGATCGAACACCGGGGAGCTGTTTTTT. Translation: CASSLDGSNTGELFF.

DNA of the CDR3: TGTGCCAGCAGCTTAACGGGACCGGGTTTCTTT. Translating it yields CASSLTGPGFF. V gene TRBV7-9 combines with J gene TRBJ1-1; D is possibly TRBD1 (5 bases). Germline V CDR1 and CDR2: SEHNR, FQNEAQ (reference sequence). V was cut by 2 bases and J by 13 bases, with 11 bases left in between. The CDR3 has 11 amino acids. The whole variable domain, remainder taken from reference TRBV7-9 and TRBJ1-1, is DTGVSQNPRHKITKRGQNVTFRCDPISEHNRLYWYRQTLGQGPEFLTYFQNEAQLEKSRLLSDRFSAERPKGSFSTLEIQRTEQGDSAMYLCASSLTGPGFFGQGTRLTVV.

The J gene is TRBJ2-1, the V gene TRBV6-4; TRBD1 might be the D (5 bases). V shed 5 bases and J shed 8 bases, with 10 bases lying between them. CDR3 size: 12 residues. Germline V gene sequence: CDR1 MRHNA, CDR2 SNTAGT. CDR3 sequence: CASSLQGDEQFF. The CDR3 DNA follows: TGTGCCAGCAGTCTCCAAGGGGATGAGCAGTTCTTC.

This chain links TRBV2 with TRBJ1-6, with no clear D. Germline V gene data show CDR1 as SNHLY and CDR2 as FYNNEI. V dropped 1 base and J dropped 11 bases, with 6 bases sitting between them. The CDR3 loop spans 12 amino acids. The CDR3: CASSEGYAPLHF. The DNA for the CDR3 is TGTGCCAGCAGTGAAGGGTACGCACCCCTCCACTTT.

The chain recombines TRBV30 with TRBJ2-5; 8 bases match TRBD1. The J call may be incorrect, as the DNA end agrees better with TRBJ2-7. Germline CDR1 is GTSNPN and CDR2 is SVGIG (reference sequence). The CDR3 consists of 17 residues. CDR3 protein: CAWSVSFLDREDYEQYF. CDR3 DNA: TGTGCCTGGAGTGTATCGTTCCTGGACAGGGAGGACTACGAGCAGTACTTC.

This sequence joins TRBV9 and TRBJ2-7; D is ambiguous. Germline-derived CDR1 and CDR2 are SGDLS and YYNGEE. This CDR3 is 14 amino acids long. V gave up 3 bases and J gave up 6 bases, with 16 bases separating them. The CDR3 loop is CASSATAASLEQYF. The DNA for the CDR3 is TGTGCCAGCAGCGCGACGGCGGCCTCCCTCGAGCAGTACTTC.

The J gene is TRBJ1-4, the V gene TRBV6-5, with a tentative D call TRBD1 (5 bases). Trimming shortened V by 3 bases and J by 10 bases, and 6 bases separated the two germline ends. Germline assignment: CDR1 MNHEY and CDR2 SVGAGI. There are 11 residues in the CDR3. The CDR3 bases are TGTGCCAGCAGTTATAGGGGAAAACTGTTTTTT. Its protein is CASSYRGKLFF.

This clone has a single count. The chain combines TRBV7-2 with TRBJ2-5, with TRBD1 matching over 9 bases. The CDR3 has 17 amino acids. Germline CDR1 and CDR2: SGHTA and FQGNSA. Germline trimming cut 1 base from V and 0 bases from J; bases unmatched to any gene: 6. The CDR3 loop reads CASSLGVGQGYQETQYF. Here the CDR3 DNA reads TGTGCCAGCAGCTTAGGGGTAGGACAGGGGTACCAAGAGACCCAGTACTTC. The variable domain in full, completed from reference TRBV7-2 and TRBJ2-5, reads GAGVSQSPSNKVTEKGKDVELRCDPISGHTALYWYRQSLGQGLEFLIYFQGNSAPDKSGLPSDRFSAERTGGSVSTLTIQRTQQEDSAVYLCASSLGVGQGYQETQYFGPGTRLLVL.

The CDR3 sequence: CASSVSGSPQETQYF. CDR3 coding DNA: TGTGCCAGCAGCGTGTCAGGGTCCCCCCAAGAGACCCAGTACTTC. The genes are TRBV7-3 and TRBJ2-5; TRBD1 is a possible D gene (5 bases). The CDR3 is made up of 15 amino acids. Deletions cut 5 bases from V and 1 base from J, with 14 bases between. CDR1 and CDR2 from the germline V gene are SGHTA and FQGTGA.

Notes on this clone: At the DNA level, this CDR3 is encoded by other sequences in the same sample as well. The chain is built from TRBV15 and TRBJ1-2; no firm D call. V was shortened by 5 bases and J by 3 bases, with 7 bases between the two germline ends. CDR3 length: 12 amino acids. Germline V lookup: CDR1 LNHNV, CDR2 YYDKDF (reference sequence). The CDR3, as DNA: TGTGCCACCAGCGGCGGACACTATGGCTACACCTTC. Translating it yields CATSGGHYGYTF.

The chain couples TRBV7-6 to TRBJ2-2, with a tentative D call TRBD2 (6 bases). The V gene lost 8 bases and the J gene lost 1 base, with 17 bases spanning the gap. The CDR3 spans 16 residues. CDR1 and CDR2 (germline): SGHVS, FNYEAQ. The CDR3 spells CASRVRAGLNTGELFF. In DNA, the CDR3 is TGTGCCAGCCGCGTTAGGGCGGGATTGAACACCGGGGAGCTGTTTTTT.

DNA for the CDR3: TGTGCCAGCAGCCTACCTAGCGGGGCGACCCTAGGCACGCAGTATTTT. Encoded protein: CASSLPSGATLGTQYF. The chain is built from TRBV7-2 and TRBJ2-3, with 9 bases fitting TRBD2. CDR3 size: 16 residues. V dropped 5 bases and J dropped 9; count of bases not matched to a gene: 15. Germline-derived CDR1 and CDR2 are SGHTA and FQGNSA.